This T cell receptor beta chain stems from a study of cytomegalovirus exposure and HLA in healthy donors. Across the study: Falling in the Caucasian-associated ancestry cluster were 80% to 90% of under 500 genotyped donors.

Study results and limitations: With further analysis later on, most CMV-associated TCR beta chains appeared HLA-restricted. Accurate HLA-A and HLA-B prediction from TCR beta sequences was reported for most subjects. A likely sequencing artifact accounted for one observed cluster of highly shared sequence variants.

The V and J ends lost 8 bases and 0 bases respectively, with 11 bases between them. Germline values: CDR1 MNHNS, CDR2 SASEGT. The CDR3 sequence is 13 residues long. Note on this clone: Its antigen remains unknown.

The PCR employed 60 Vbeta primers together with 13 Jbeta primers. Using immunoSEQ multiplex PCR, the repertoire was profiled, and TCRdb retains in-frame clones only, with some absent. The profile shows 160,000 or so clones, roughly 90% of them singletons. Sample: PBMCs. This chain links TRBV6-1 with TRBJ2-7; D is perhaps TRBD2 (5 bases). The source is a woman aged 18-29 years in good health and CMV-seronegative. For the CDR3, the DNA is TGTGCCAGCCTAGCATCCAGCTCCTACGAGCAGTACTTC. This encodes CASLASSSYEQYF.